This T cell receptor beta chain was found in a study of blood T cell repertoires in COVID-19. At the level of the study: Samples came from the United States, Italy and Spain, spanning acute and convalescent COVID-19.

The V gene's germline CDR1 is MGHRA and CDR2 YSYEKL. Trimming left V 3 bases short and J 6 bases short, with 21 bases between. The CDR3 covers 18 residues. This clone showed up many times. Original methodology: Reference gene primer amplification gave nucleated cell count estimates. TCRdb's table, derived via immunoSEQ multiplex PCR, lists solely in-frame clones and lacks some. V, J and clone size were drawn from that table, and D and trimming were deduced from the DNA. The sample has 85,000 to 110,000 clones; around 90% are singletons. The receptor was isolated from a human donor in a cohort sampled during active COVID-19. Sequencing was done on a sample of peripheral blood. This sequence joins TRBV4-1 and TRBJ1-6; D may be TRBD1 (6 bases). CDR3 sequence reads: CASSHLLWGGLGNSPLHF. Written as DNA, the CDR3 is TGCGCCAGCAGCCACCTTTTGTGGGGGGGCTTGGGTAATTCACCCCTCCACTTT.